This T cell receptor beta chain was sequenced for a study of T cell responses to AZD1222 COVID-19 vaccine. The germline V gene has CDR1 MGHRA and CDR2 YSYEKL. The V gene end was trimmed by 4 bases and the J gene end by 0 bases; junction bases not matched to a gene: 11. This CDR3 is built from 17 residues. Repertoires were generated with immunoSEQ multiplex PCR, while TCRdb's copy carries only in-frame clones and drops some. The sample includes approximately 90,000 clones, more than 80% of them seen just once. The receptor was derived from an adult in good health. The V and J genes are TRBV4-1 and TRBJ1-1; 7 bases line up with TRBD1. This material consisted of peripheral blood, taken on day 0 of AZD1222 vaccination. CDR3 amino acids: CASSRLLQGGMNTEAFF. The CDR3 coding sequence is TGCGCCAGCAGCCGACTGTTGCAGGGGGGCATGAACACTGAAGCTTTCTTT.